This TCR beta chain appears in the sequencing data of a study of T-cell reconstitution after alpha-beta-depleted transplantation in children. Study-wide results and caveats: About two months after transplant, alpha-beta T cells reportedly came from several hundred expanded graft clones. Newly produced T cells mostly accounted for T-cell counts and diversity one year post-transplant. Day-60 TCRbeta diversity that was high in some patients was derived from surviving recipient T cells and thymic progenitors.

Turning to this clonotype: Its antigen is still unknown.

Trimming pared 4 bases from V and 2 bases from J, leaving 10 bases between. Germline V gene data show CDR1 as SQVTM and CDR2 as ANQGSEA. This CDR3 comprises 13 residues. Unique molecular identifiers featured in how the TCRbeta library was prepared. TCRdb passed the PCR reads through MiXCR, listing each CDR3 protein once. The profile shows 45,000 to 70,000 distinct CDR3 sequences, 44% of them singletons. V gene TRBV29-1 combines with J gene TRBJ2-3; D remains ambiguous. The TCR comes from a male patient aged 10-17 years who had a stem cell transplant for acute lymphoblastic leukemia, so the T cells may come from the graft donor. Sample: PBMCs, mostly from graft donor cells, taken 360 days after TCRalphabeta/CD19-depleted stem cell transplant. The CDR3 nucleotides are TGCAGCGTTGGGCCTCGGTACACAGATACGCAGTATTTT. Protein: CSVGPRYTDTQYF.